The T cell receptor beta chain under discussion was sequenced for a study of blood T cell repertoires in COVID-19. Study as a whole: The samples span acute and convalescent COVID-19 from the United States, Italy and Spain.

Profiled with immunoSEQ multiplex PCR; TCRdb holds only in-frame clones, not every one. The table shows roughly 240,000 clones, with approximately 83% occurring only once. The CDR3 totals 12 residues. Germline loops: CDR1 SNHLY, CDR2 FYNNEI. Trimming stripped 7 bases from V and 9 bases from J, with 14 bases between. This receptor was identified in a young woman who had recovered from COVID-19. V is TRBV2 and J is TRBJ2-3; D is perhaps TRBD1 (6 bases). The source material was peripheral blood. The CDR3 bases are TGTGCCAGCAAGGGACAAGAGTGGACGCAGTATTTT. This encodes CASKGQEWTQYF.